Listed below are T cell receptor beta chains from one sample, sequenced in a study of blood T cell repertoires in COVID-19. TCRdb's copy holds only in-frame clones and misses some; the assay was immunoSEQ multiplex PCR. Seen here are about 280,000 clones, around 86% observed once, and the top ten hold around 2.1%. Specimen: peripheral blood. The origin of the receptors is a woman aged 25-40 years who had recovered from COVID-19. CDR3s leave out the opening cysteine and the closing phenylalanine or tryptophan.

TRBJ2-6 TRBV7-9 ASNPIRGSGSGANVLT
TRBJ2-3 TRBV11-3 ASSLSTSGTDTQY
TRBJ1-2 TRBV29-1 SVGTGMYGYT
TRBJ2-1 TRBV4-3 ASSQVLAGGFHEQF
TRBJ2-1 TRBV24-1 ATSDRDRADNEQF
TRBJ2-1 TRBV15 ATSRDLVNEQF
TRBJ2-1 TRBV9 ASSGRASYNEQF
TRBJ2-3 TRBV12-5 ASGRDSLTDTQY
TRBJ2-2 TRBV18 ASPVAENTGELF
TRBJ2-3 TRBV30 AWAGLATDTQY
TRBJ2-7 TRBV6-1 ASSERAGGPYEQY
TRBJ1-1 TRBV12-3/TRBV12-4 ASRDILNTEAF
TRBJ2-4 TRBV5-6 ASSGDRELAKNIQY
TRBJ2-2 TRBV4-1 ASSQEGGNTGELF
TRBJ2-7 TRBV2 ASSRSYTGEQY
TRBJ2-5 TRBV19 ASSPTYGYQETQY
TRBJ2-2 TRBV19 ASSAVPATGAPGELF
TRBJ2-7 TRBV23-1 ASRTGYEQY
TRBJ1-3 TRBV11-2 ASSLFGGRGNTIY
TRBJ2-7 TRBV29-1 SARGSYEQY
TRBJ2-7 TRBV19 ASSPSQGNPYEQY
TRBJ1-5 TRBV28 ATEAGIEPQH
TRBJ2-3 TRBV11-3 ASSYPEVGGPRDTQY
TRBJ1-1 TRBV2 ASSLEGQGNEAF
TRBJ2-3 TRBV19 ASNPSEAGASTDTQY
TRBJ1-2 TRBV27 ASSLQGPYGYT
TRBJ2-7 TRBV5-4 ASSQGTAVTYEQY
TRBJ2-7 TRBV28 ASRAPGQGSYEQY
TRBJ2-3 TRBV30 AWSEGLSWDTQY
TRBJ2-7 TRBV28 ASSFAGVIHEQY
TRBJ1-4 TRBV3-1/TRBV3-2 ASSGTGGEKLF
TRBJ1-2 TRBV19 ASSIGGATGYGYT
TRBJ1-1 TRBV2 ASYKIMNTEAF
TRBJ1-2 TRBV12-3/TRBV12-4 ASRDTNYGYT
TRBJ1-4 TRBV5-4 ASSSQGIEEKLF
TRBJ2-7 TRBV14 AALREQGIYEQY
TRBJ1-1 TRBV27 ASSRLFPLEAEAF
TRBJ1-5 TRBV10-3 AISEQGPVSPQH
TRBJ2-1 TRBV11-3 ASSVTREQGIEQF
TRBJ2-2 TRBV30 AWSVLAGDTGELF
TRBJ1-2 TRBV21-1 ASSKGGGIGGYT
TRBJ1-1 TRBV28 ASSTRTGYLDTEAF
TRBJ1-4 TRBV13 ASRRTGGSEKLF
TRBJ2-5 TRBV2 ASSDLGVEETQY
TRBJ2-7 TRBV27 ASRPSERYEQY
TRBJ2-5 TRBV16 ASSQLSGLAGGQETQY
TRBJ1-5 TRBV6-5 ASSTTGQGYQPQH
TRBJ1-6 TRBV27 ASRPTGGNSPLH
TRBJ1-2 TRBV11-2 ASSPGTKPNYGYT
TRBJ2-2 TRBV3-1/TRBV3-2 ASSQDSGSGELF
TRBJ2-3 TRBV3-1/TRBV3-2 ASSPPGRDTQY
TRBJ2-3 TRBV7-9 ASAFLGGASDTQY
TRBJ2-3 TRBV28 ASSEASGSPSDTQY
TRBJ2-7 TRBV10-3 AISSTGGYEQY
TRBJ2-7 TRBV12-3/TRBV12-4 ASSAGDYEQY
TRBJ2-7 TRBV19 ASSIVGSAETIYEQY
TRBJ2-6 TRBV5-6 ASSPDRLPVLT